One TCR beta chain is described in this entry. The entry originates in a study of blood T cells in healthy people across ages. Germline values: CDR1 MNHEY, CDR2 SVGAGI. The V and J ends lost 6 bases and 0 bases respectively, with 11 bases between them. The CDR3 is 14 residues long. For the second PCR, which ran for roughly 6 to 12 cycles, a sample-barcoded 5' primer and a J-beta primer mix were used. TCRdb fed the 5' RACE reads into MiXCR, producing one record per CDR3 protein. Among roughly 1,000,000 distinct CDR3 sequences listed, less than 25% were seen once. This same sample was also part of a study on T cells of mothers and their children.

The rearrangement uses TRBV6-5 and TRBJ1-1; no firm D call. The origin of this receptor is a girl aged 2 to 9 in good health. The sequenced sample consisted of blood. The CDR3, as DNA: TGTGCCAGCAGAGAAACCTTAATGAACACTGAAGCTTTCTTT. This codes for CASRETLMNTEAFF.